The source of this T cell receptor beta chain is a study of spatial heterogeneity in lung cancer. The length of the CDR3 is 16 residues. CDR1 is SNHLY and CDR2 is FYNNEI in the germline V gene. V dropped 4 bases and J dropped 5; count of bases not matched to a gene: 6. Every TCR cDNA molecule bore a unique molecular identifier. TCRdb passed the 5' RACE reads through MiXCR, listing each CDR3 protein once. The repertoire holds just under 95,000 distinct CDR3 sequences, with about 12% as singletons. Time point noted: sample taken at primary tumor resection. The donor population consisted of more than 55 patients with untreated, early-stage non-small cell lung cancer. In each case, whole RNA from tumor, nontumor lung or frozen PBMC was sequenced unsorted.

The rearrangement joins TRBV2 to TRBJ2-2; 11 bases match TRBD1. The receptor comes from a male donor with early-stage non-small cell lung cancer. Sequenced material: PBMCs, taken at surgery. In DNA form, the CDR3 reads TGTGCCAGCAGTGGGTGGACAGGGGGCGCGACCGGGGAGCTGTTTTTT. Encoded protein: CASSGWTGGATGELFF.